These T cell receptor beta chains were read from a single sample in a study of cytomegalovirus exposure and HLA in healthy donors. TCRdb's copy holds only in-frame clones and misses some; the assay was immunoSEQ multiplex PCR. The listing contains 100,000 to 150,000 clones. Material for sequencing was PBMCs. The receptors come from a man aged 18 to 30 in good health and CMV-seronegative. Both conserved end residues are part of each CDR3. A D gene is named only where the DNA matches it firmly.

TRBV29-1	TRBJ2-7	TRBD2	TGCAGCGTTGAGGGGGAGCGGGAGGGGGGGGTTTACGAGCAGTACTTC	CSVEGEREGGVYEQYF
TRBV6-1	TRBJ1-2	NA	TGTGCCAGCAGTGAAGCGCTTGGATGGCAGGGGTTTGGCTACACCTTC	CASSEALGWQGFGYTF
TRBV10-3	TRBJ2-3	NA	TGTGCCATCAGTGAGTCGACAAGCGGAAGCACAGATACGCAGTATTTT	CAISESTSGSTDTQYF
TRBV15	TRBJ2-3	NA	TGTGCCACCATGTTCTCGGGCACAGATACGCAGTATTTT	CATMFSGTDTQYF
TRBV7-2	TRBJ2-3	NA	TGTGCCAGCAGTTCAATGGGGAGGTCAGATACGCAGTATTTT	CASSSMGRSDTQYF
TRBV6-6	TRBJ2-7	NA	TGTGCCAGCAGTTCTACGACAGGGAGGACCTACGAGCAGTACTTC	CASSSTTGRTYEQYF
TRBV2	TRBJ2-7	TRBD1	TGTGCCAGCAGTTCCACCCGACAGGGGTACGAGCAGTACTTC	CASSSTRQGYEQYF
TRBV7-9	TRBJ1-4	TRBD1	TGTGCCAGCAGCCGGGGACAGGGGAGCGAAAAACTGTTTTTT	CASSRGQGSEKLFF
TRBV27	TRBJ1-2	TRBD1	TGTGCCAGCAGCCAATGGGACAGGGTAGCTAACTATGGCTACACCTTC	CASSQWDRVANYGYTF
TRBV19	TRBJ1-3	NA	TGTGCCAGTAGTGACAGCCCCCTCTCTGGAAACACCATATATTTT	CASSDSPLSGNTIYF
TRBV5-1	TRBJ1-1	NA	TGCGCCAGCTTCGGGGTGAACACTGAAGCTTTCTTT	CASFGVNTEAFF
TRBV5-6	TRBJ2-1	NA	TGTGCCAGCAGCCCACCCTCGAGCTATGAGCAGTTCTTC	CASSPPSSYEQFF
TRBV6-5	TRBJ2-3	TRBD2	TGTGCCAGCAGTTATTCTAGCGGGGGGGGGAATACGCAGTATTTT	CASSYSSGGGNTQYF
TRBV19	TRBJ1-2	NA	TGTGCCAGTAGTCTTAATGGGGGCCCCTATGGCTACACCTTC	CASSLNGGPYGYTF
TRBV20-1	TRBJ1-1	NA	TGCAGTGCCAGGGATTACGCTGAAGCTTTCTTT	CSARDYAEAFF
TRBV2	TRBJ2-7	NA	TGTGCCAGCAGGGGCAGTTACTACGAGCAGTACTTC	CASRGSYYEQYF
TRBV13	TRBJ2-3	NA	TGTGCCAGCAGCTTACCGGGGGGCTCTAGCACAGATACGCAGTATTTT	CASSLPGGSSTDTQYF
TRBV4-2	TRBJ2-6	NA	TGTGCCAGCCATGCCCAGGGAAGAACGGGGGCCAACGTCCTGACTTTC	CASHAQGRTGANVLTF
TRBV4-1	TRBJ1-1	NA	TGCGCCAGCAAATACGAGAGGGTAAACACTGAAGCTTTCTTT	CASKYERVNTEAFF
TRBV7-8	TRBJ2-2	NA	TGTGCCAGCAGCCCATACACCGGGGAGCTGTTTTTT	CASSPYTGELFF
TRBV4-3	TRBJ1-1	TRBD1	TGCGCCAGCAGCCTATCACAGGGGGCAAGGGAAGCTTTCTTT	CASSLSQGAREAFF
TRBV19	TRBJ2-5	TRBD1	TGTGCCAGTAGTATAGACACACGACAGGGAGTCCAAGAGACCCAGTACTTC	CASSIDTRQGVQETQYF
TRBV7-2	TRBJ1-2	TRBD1	TGTGCCAGCAGCTTAGGGGGACAGCGAAACTATGGCTACACCTTC	CASSLGGQRNYGYTF
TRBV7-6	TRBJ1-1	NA	TGTGCCAGCAGCTTACTGGCGGGGGTGGACACTGAAGCTTTCTTT	CASSLLAGVDTEAFF
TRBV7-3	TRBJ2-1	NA	TGTGCCAGCAGCTTACAATCAGGGGATGTCGATGAGCAGTTCTTC	CASSLQSGDVDEQFF
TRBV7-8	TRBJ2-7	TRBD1	TGTGCCAGCAGCTTATTATCAGGACAGGGTACCTACGAGCAGTACTTC	CASSLLSGQGTYEQYF
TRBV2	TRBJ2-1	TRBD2	TGTGCCAGCAGTGAAAATGCGGGAGTATACAATGAGCAGTTCTTC	CASSENAGVYNEQFF